This T cell receptor beta chain emerged from a study of PD-1 blockade in classical Hodgkin lymphoma. Overall study context: The patients were dosed with nivolumab 3 mg/kg, infused intravenously every 2 weeks. Notes on the study in general: Newly diagnosed patients reportedly had lower baseline TCR diversity than healthy donors. Patients who responded completely had about the same baseline diversity as newly diagnosed patients. Unlike CD8+ TCR diversity, which did not rise significantly by C4D1, CD4+ TCR diversity did.

Assay used: immunoSEQ multiplex PCR; TCRdb lists only in-frame clones, some missing. Found here are about 60,000 clones, around nine tenths of them singletons; the top ten hold about 8%. Indicated time point: cycle 4 day 1 (C4D1), after 5 to 7 weeks of nivolumab. Exposure to brentuximab vedotin varied, and each patient had relapsed following autologous stem cell transplantation. A note on this clone: Its antigen is undetermined.

V was trimmed by 7 bases and J by 13 bases, leaving 11 bases between them. The CDR3 has 10 residues. Per germline, CDR1 SNHLY and CDR2 FYNNEI. V gene TRBV2 combines with J gene TRBJ2-4; weak D call: TRBD2 (5 bases). The TCR was taken from a human donor with classical Hodgkin lymphoma. This sample comprised peripheral blood mononuclear cells (PBMCs), obtained before the fourth cycle of nivolumab. CDR3 sequence reads: CASMREIQYF. CDR3 DNA: TGTGCCAGCATGAGGGAAATACAGTACTTC.